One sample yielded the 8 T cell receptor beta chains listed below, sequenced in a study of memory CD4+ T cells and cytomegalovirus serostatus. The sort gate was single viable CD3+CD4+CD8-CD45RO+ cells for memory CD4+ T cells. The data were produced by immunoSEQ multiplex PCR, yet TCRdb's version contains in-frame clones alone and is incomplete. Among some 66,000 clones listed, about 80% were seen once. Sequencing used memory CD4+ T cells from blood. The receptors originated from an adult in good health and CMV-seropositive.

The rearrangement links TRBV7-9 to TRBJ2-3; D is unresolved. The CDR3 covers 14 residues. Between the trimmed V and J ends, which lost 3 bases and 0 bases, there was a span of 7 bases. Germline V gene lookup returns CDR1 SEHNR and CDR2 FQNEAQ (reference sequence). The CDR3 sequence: CASSFSGSTDTQYF. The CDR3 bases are TGTGCCAGCAGCTTCAGTGGGAGCACAGATACGCAGTATTTT.

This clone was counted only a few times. CDR3 loop: CASSLVTQATSGGADTQYF. The CDR3 nucleotides are TGCGCCAGCAGCTTGGTCACCCAGGCGACTAGCGGGGGGGCAGATACGCAGTATTTT. The chain joins TRBV5-1 to TRBJ2-3; 14 bases fit TRBD2. Germline V CDR1 and CDR2: SGHRS, YFSETQ. CDR3 length: 19 residues. V lost 0 bases to trimming and J lost 4 bases; unmatched junction nucleotides: 10.

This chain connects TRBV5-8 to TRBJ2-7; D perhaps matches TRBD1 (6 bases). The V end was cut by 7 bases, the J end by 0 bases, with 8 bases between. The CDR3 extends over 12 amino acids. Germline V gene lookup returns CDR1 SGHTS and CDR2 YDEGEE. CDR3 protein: CASGQSSYEQYF. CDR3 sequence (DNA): TGTGCCAGCGGACAGAGCTCCTACGAGCAGTACTTC.

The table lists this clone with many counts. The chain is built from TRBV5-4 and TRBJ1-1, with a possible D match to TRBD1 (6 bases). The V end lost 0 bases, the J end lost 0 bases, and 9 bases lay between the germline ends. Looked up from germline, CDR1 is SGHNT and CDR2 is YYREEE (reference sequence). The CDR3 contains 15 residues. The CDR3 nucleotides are TGTGCCAGCAGCTTGGCAGGGGCCCTGAACACTGAAGCTTTCTTT. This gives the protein CASSLAGALNTEAFF.

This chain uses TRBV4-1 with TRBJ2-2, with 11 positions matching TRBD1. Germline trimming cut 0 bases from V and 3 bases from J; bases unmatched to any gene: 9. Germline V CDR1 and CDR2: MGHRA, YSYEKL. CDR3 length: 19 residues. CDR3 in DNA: TGCGCCAGCAGCCAAGATAGACGTCGGGACAGGGGGGACACCGGGGAGCTGTTTTTT. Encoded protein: CASSQDRRRDRGDTGELFF.

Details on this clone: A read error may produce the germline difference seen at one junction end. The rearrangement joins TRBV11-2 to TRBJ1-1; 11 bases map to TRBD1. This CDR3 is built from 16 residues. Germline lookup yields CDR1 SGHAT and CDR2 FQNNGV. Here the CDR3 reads CASRLGQGAGNTEAFF. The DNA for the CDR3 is TGTGCCAGCAGGTTAGGACAGGGGGCAGGGAACACTGAAGCTTTCTTT.

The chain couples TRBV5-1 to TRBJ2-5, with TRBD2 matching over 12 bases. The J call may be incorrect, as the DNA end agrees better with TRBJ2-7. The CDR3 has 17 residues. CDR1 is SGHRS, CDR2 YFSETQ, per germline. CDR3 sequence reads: CASSLGLAGGLSYEQYF. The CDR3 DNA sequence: TGCGCCAGCAGCTTGGGTCTAGCGGGGGGGCTCTCCTACGAGCAGTACTTC.

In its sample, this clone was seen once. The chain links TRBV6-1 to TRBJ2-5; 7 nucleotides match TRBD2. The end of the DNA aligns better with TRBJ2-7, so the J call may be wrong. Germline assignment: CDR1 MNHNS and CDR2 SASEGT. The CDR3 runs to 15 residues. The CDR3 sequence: CASSKPRETSYEQYF. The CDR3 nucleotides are TGTGCCAGCAGTAAACCGCGGGAGACCTCCTACGAGCAGTACTTC.